A single count supports the clone carrying this T cell receptor (beta chain). Its specificity is not known. The data stem from a study of T cells in localized non-small cell lung cancer. General observations from the study: A median of 57 of the top 100 tumor clones appeared in adjacent lung, which was paired and uninvolved.

This CDR3 comprises 14 residues. The germline CDR1 and CDR2 sequences are MNHEY and SVGAGI. V shed 6 bases, J shed 1 base, and the junction held 4 bases outside the gene matches. The data were produced by immunoSEQ multiplex PCR, yet TCRdb's version contains in-frame clones alone and is incomplete. The table lists some 25,000 clones, approximately 86% of them singletons. Sample: peripheral blood, taken before any cancer treatment. The chain recombines TRBV6-5 with TRBJ1-2; 8 positions match TRBD1. The clonotype was recovered from a female donor over 55 with stage I lung adenocarcinoma. DNA of the CDR3: TGTGCCAGCAGCACAGGGGGAAGTAACTATGGCTACACCTTC. It translates to CASSTGGSNYGYTF.